This TCR beta chain was retrieved from a study of shared clonotypes between healthy human individuals. Unsorted PBMC DNA was sequenced on ten immunoSEQ deep assay plates. Profiling relied on immunoSEQ multiplex PCR, and the TCRdb table lists in-frame clones only, not all of them. The sample includes approximately 500,000 clones, about 85% seen only once; the top ten take roughly 13%. Study-level findings and limits: Exclusively blood specimens were collected; tissue repertoires likely differ.

This clone was detected many times. Its antigen is still unknown. CDR3 length: 12 amino acids. Trimming pared 2 bases from V and 11 bases from J, leaving 7 bases between. In germline, CDR1 is SEHNR, CDR2 FQNEAQ (reference sequence). This TCR was sampled from a middle-aged woman in good health. Some clones in this sample may be carry-over from other donors' samples. The sample was PBMCs. V gene TRBV7-9 combines with J gene TRBJ1-6; D remains ambiguous. CDR3 protein: CASSLSSTPLHF. CDR3 coding DNA: TGTGCCAGCAGCTTATCAAGTACACCCCTCCACTTT.